A selection of T cell receptor beta chains follows, all from one sample in a study of T cells after yellow fever vaccination. TCRdb reprocessed the 5' RACE reads via MiXCR and lists one record per CDR3 protein. The sample carries 45,000 to 60,000 distinct CDR3 sequences, 5.7% recorded once. The sequences come from PBMCs, either bulk or a sorted T-cell subset (CD4+, CD8+, memory, or dextramer-sorted; not recorded which), collected on the day of the yellow fever booster vaccination. Receptor source: a man aged 18 to 30 who received the YFV17D yellow fever vaccine. Both conserved end residues are trimmed from each CDR3. A D gene is named only where the DNA matches it firmly. Part of the rows lack a size; the others show once, few, many or a class for expanded clones.

J gene | D gene | clone size | V gene | CDR3 protein
TRBJ2-4 | TRBD2 | many | TRBV4-1 | ASRAAGGKNIQY
TRBJ2-1 | . | few | TRBV27 | ASSLWGISEQF
TRBJ1-5 | . | . | TRBV10-2 | ASSDPGLNQPQH
TRBJ2-3 | TRBD1 | . | TRBV4-1 | ASSTRDRVAPTDTQY
TRBJ2-5 | . | many | TRBV29-1 | SVAPAEETETQY
TRBJ2-1 | . | . | TRBV20-1 | SAKRGAGSVLREQF
TRBJ1-6 | . | many | TRBV4-3 | ASSQGFATTLH
TRBJ2-7 | . | many | TRBV9 | ASSVSAATSYEQY
TRBJ1-4 | . | few | TRBV7-2 | ASSPSREKLF
TRBJ2-3 | . | many | TRBV24-1 | ATSDARDHPDTQY
TRBJ1-5 | . | many | TRBV5-1 | ASSFGGRNQPQH
TRBJ1-2 | TRBD1 | . | TRBV4-1 | ASKAGQGASGYT
TRBJ1-4 | . | many | TRBV4-1 | ASSQGFGGVTTNEKLF
TRBJ1-2 | . | . | TRBV15 | ATSSLKGYYGYT
TRBJ1-2 | . | many | TRBV27 | ASSLSPAANYGYT
TRBJ2-2 | TRBD2 | many | TRBV4-1 | ASSQEGLAGAGELF
TRBJ2-7 | . | many | TRBV4-3 | ASSQGVSYYEQY
TRBJ2-3 | . | many | TRBV20-1 | SAIVLGDTQY
TRBJ1-5 | . | . | TRBV19 | ASSPALGTYQPQH
TRBJ2-2 | TRBD2 | . | TRBV12-3/TRBV12-4 | ASSRTSGGRHTGELF
TRBJ2-4 | . | many | TRBV6-2/TRBV6-3 | ASHRDEENIQY
TRBJ2-1 | TRBD1 | . | TRBV5-1 | ASSPGTGFNEQF
TRBJ2-1 | . | few | TRBV12-3/TRBV12-4 | ASTSGTYNEQF
TRBJ1-1 | . | many | TRBV6-5 | ASSFQGRTEAF
TRBJ1-5 | TRBD1 | . | TRBV20-1 | SATQGAVSNQPQH
TRBJ1-4 | TRBD1 | few | TRBV4-3 | ASNPGQGSGKLF
TRBJ1-1 | . | few | TRBV5-1 | ASSSPLRGSTEAF
TRBJ2-1 | TRBD2 | many | TRBV7-2 | ASSPGLGYNEQF
TRBJ2-5 | TRBD2 | many | TRBV12-3/TRBV12-4 | ASSLDPGGKTQY
TRBJ1-5 | TRBD1 | few | TRBV27 | ASSPQGAGNQPQH
TRBJ2-3 | TRBD1 | . | TRBV6-5 | ASSYRTGLDTQY
TRBJ1-2 | . | . | TRBV28 | ASSSTGHYGYT
TRBJ1-1 | . | few | TRBV5-5 | ASSSWGDTLLLTEAF
TRBJ1-2 | . | few | TRBV12-3/TRBV12-4 | ASTLELRVGYT
TRBJ2-2 | . | many | TRBV4-1 | ASSQFASGELF
TRBJ1-1 | TRBD1 | . | TRBV6-2/TRBV6-3 | ASSQGGTEAF
TRBJ1-1 | TRBD1 | many | TRBV27 | ASRYRGPVTEAF
TRBJ1-5 | . | . | TRBV12-3/TRBV12-4 | ATQWQSNQPQH